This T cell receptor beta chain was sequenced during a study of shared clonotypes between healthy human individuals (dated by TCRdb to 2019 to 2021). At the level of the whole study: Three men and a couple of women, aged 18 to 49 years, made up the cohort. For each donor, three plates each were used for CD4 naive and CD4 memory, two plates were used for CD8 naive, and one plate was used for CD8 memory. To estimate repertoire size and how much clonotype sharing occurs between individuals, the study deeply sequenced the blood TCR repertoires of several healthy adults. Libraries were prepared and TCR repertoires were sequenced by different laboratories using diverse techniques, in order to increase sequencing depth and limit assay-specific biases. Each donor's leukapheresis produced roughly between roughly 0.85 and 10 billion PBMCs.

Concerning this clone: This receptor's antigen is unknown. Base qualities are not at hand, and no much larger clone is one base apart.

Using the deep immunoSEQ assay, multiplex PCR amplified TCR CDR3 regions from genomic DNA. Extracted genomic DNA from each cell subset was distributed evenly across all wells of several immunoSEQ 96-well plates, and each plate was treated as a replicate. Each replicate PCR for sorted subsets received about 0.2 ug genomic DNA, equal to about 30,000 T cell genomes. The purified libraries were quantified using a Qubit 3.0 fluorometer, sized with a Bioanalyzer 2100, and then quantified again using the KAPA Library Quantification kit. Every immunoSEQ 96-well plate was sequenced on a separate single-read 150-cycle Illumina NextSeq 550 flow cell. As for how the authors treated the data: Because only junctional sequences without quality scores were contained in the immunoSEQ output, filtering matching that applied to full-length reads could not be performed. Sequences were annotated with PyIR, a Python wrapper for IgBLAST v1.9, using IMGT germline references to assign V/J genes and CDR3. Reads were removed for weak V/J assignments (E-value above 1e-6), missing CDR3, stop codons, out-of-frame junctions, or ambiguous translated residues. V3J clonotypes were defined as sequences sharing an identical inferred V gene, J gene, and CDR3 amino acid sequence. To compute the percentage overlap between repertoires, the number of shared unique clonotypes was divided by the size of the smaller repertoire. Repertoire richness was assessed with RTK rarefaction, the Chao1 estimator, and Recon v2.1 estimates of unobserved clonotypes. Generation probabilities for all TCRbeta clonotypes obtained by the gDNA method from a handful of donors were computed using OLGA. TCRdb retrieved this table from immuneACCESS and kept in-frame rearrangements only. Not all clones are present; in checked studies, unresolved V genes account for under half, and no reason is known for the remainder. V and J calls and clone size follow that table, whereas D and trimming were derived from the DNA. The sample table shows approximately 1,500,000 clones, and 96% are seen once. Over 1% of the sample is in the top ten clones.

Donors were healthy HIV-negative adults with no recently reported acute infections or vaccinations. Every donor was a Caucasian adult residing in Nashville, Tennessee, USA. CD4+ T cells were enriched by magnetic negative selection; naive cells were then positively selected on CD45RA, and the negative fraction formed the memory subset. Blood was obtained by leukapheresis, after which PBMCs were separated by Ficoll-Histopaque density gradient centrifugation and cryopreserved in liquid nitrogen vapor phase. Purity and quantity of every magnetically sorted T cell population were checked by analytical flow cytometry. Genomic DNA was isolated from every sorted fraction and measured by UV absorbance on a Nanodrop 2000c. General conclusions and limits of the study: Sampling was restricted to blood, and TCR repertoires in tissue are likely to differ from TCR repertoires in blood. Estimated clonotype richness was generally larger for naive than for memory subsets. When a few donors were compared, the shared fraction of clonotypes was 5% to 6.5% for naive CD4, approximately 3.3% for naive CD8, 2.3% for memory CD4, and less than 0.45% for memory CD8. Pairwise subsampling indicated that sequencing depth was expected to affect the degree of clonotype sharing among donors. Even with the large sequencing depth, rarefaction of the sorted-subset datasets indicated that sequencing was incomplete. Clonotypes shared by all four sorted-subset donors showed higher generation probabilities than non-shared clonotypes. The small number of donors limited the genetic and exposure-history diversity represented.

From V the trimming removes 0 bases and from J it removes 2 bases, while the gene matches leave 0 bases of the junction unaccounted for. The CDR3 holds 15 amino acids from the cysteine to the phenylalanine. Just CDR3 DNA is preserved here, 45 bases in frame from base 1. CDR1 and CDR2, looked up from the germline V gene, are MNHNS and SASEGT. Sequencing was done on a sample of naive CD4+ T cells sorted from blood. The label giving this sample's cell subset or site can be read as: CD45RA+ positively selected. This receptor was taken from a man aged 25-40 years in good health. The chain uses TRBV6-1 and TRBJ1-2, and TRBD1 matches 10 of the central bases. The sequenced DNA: TGTGCCAGCAGTGAAGCGGGACAGGGGAACTATGGCTACACCTTC. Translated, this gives CASSEAGQGNYGYTF.